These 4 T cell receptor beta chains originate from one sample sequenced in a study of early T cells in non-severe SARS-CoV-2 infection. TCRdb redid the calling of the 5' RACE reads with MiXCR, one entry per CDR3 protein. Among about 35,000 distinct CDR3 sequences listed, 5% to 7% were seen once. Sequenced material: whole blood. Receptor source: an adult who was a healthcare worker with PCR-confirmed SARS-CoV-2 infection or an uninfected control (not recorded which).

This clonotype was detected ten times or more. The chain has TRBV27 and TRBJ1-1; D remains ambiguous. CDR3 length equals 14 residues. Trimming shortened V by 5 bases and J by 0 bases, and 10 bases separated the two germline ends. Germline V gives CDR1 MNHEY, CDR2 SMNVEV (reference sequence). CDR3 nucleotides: TGTGCCAGCAGTCGGAGAGGGTTGAACACTGAAGCTTTCTTT. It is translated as CASSRRGLNTEAFF.

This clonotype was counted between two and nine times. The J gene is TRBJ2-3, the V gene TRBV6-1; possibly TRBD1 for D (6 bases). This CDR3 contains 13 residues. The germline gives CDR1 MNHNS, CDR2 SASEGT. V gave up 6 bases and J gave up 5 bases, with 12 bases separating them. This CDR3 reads CASREPQGDTQYF. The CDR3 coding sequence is TGTGCCAGCAGGGAACCACAGGGAGATACGCAGTATTTT.

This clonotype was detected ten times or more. CDR3 residues: CASSLDQRNSPLHF. Written as DNA, the CDR3 is TGTGCCAGCAGCTTAGATCAGAGGAATTCACCCCTCCACTTT. This rearrangement joins TRBV11-2 to TRBJ1-6; no reliable D call. From germline, CDR1 is SGHAT and CDR2 FQNNGV. This CDR3 spans 14 amino acids. V shed 0 bases and J shed 7 bases, with 7 bases lying between them.

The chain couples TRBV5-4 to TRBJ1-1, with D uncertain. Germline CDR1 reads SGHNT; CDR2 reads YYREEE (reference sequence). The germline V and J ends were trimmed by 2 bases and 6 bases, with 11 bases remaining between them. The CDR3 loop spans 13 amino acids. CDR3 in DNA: TGTGCCAGCAGCTTCCCCGGGGATCCTGAAGCTTTCTTT. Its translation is CASSFPGDPEAFF.